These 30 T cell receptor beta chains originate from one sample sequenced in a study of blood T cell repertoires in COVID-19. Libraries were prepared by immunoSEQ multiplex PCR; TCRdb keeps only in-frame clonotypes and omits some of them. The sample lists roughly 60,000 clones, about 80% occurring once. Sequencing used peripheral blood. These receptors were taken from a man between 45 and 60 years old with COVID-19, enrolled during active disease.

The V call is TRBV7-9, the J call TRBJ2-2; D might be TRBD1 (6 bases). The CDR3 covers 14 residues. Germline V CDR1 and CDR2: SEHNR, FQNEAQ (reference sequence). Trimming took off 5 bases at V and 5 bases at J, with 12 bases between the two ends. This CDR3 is CASSKHRDTGELFF. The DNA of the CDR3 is TGTGCCAGCAGCAAGCACAGGGATACCGGGGAGCTGTTTTTT.

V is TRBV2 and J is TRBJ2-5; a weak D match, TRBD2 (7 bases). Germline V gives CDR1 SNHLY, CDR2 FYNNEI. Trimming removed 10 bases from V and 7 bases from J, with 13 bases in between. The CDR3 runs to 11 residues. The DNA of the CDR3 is TGTGCCACCGCTAGGGGGGGGACCCAGTACTTC. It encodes CATARGGTQYF.

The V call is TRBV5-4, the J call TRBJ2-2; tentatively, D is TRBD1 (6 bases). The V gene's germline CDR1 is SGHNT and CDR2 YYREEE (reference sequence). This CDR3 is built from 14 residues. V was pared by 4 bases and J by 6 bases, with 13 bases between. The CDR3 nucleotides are TGTGCCAGCAGCCTCCCCAAGGGGGCCGGGGAGCTGTTTTTT. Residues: CASSLPKGAGELFF.

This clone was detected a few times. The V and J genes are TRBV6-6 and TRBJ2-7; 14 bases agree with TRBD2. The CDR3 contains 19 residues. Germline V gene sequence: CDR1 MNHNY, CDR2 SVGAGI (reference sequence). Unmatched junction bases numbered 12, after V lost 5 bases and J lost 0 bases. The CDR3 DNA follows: TGTGCCAGCAGTCTCGGAGGACTAGCGGGAGGAACCGTCTCCTACGAGCAGTACTTC. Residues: CASSLGGLAGGTVSYEQYF.

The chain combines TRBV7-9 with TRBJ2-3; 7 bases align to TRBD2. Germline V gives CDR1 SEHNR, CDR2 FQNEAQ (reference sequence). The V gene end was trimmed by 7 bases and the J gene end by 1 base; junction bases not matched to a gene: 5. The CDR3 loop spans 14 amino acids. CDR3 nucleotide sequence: TGTGCCAGCACCCAGCGGGGACGCACAGATACGCAGTATTTT. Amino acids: CASTQRGRTDTQYF.

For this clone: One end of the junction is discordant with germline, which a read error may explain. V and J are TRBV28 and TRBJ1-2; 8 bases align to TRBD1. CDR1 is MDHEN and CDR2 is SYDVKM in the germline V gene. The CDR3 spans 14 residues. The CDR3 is CASSSAPTGAHTHF. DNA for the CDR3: TGTGCCAGCAGTTCCGCCCCGACAGGGGCCCACACCCACTTC.

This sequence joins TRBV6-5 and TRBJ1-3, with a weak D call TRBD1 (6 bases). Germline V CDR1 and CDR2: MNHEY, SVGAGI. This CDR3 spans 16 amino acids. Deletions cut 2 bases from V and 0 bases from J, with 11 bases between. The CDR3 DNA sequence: TGTGCCAGCAGTTACGGACAGCGATACTCTGGAAACACCATATATTTT. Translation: CASSYGQRYSGNTIYF.

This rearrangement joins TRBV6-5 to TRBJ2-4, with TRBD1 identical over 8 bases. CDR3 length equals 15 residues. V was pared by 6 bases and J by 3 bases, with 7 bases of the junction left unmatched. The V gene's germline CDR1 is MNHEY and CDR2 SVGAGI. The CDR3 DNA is TGTGCCAGCAGCCCGGACAGGGCGTACAAAAACATTCAGTACTTC. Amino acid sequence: CASSPDRAYKNIQYF.

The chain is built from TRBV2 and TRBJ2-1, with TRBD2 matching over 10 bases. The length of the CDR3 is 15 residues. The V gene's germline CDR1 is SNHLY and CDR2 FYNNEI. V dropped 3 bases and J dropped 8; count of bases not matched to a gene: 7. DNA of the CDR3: TGTGCCAGCAGTGAGTTGCTAGCGGGAGTGTATGAGCAGTTCTTC. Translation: CASSELLAGVYEQFF.

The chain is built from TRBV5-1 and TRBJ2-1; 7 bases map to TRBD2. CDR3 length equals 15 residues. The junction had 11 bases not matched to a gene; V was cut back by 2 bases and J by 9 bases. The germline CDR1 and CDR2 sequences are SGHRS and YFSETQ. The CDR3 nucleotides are TGCGCCAGCAGCTTTTCCCCAAAGGGAGGGCGTGAGCAGTTCTTC. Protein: CASSFSPKGGREQFF.

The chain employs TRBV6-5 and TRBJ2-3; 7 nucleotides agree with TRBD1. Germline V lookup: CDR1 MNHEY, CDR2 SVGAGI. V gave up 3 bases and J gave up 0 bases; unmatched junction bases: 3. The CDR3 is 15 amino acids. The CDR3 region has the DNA TGTGCCAGCAGTTATACAGGGGTTAGCACAGATACGCAGTATTTT. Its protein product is CASSYTGVSTDTQYF.

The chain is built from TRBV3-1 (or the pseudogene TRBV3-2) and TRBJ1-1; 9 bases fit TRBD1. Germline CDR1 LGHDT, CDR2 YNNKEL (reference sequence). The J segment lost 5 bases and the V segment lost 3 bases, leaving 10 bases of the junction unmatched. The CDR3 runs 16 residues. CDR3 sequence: CASSQNRGRVFTEAFF. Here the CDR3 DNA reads TGTGCCAGCAGCCAGAACAGGGGGCGAGTTTTTACTGAAGCTTTCTTT.

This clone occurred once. For the CDR3, the DNA is TGTGCCAGCAGCGTCCGGGACACTAACAATGAGCAGTTCTTC. Its protein is CASSVRDTNNEQFF. The chain joins TRBV9 to TRBJ2-1; TRBD1 is a possible D gene (6 bases). This CDR3 has 14 amino acids. V was cut by 2 bases and J by 5 bases, with 11 bases left in between. CDR1 and CDR2 from the germline V gene are SGDLS and YYNGEE.

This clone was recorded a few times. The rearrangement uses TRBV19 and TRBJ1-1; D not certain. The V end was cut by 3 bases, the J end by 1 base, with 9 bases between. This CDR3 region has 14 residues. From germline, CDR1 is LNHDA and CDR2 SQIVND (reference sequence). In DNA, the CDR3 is TGTGCCAGTAGTATTGTAGGGAGGAACACTGAAGCTTTCTTT. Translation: CASSIVGRNTEAFF.

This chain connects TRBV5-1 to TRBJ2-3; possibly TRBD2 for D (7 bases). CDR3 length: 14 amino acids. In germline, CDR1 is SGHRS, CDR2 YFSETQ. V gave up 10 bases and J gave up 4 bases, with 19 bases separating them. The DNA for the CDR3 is TGCGCCTCAGCGGCCGGCGGGGGCGCAGATACGCAGTATTTT. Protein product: CASAAGGGADTQYF.

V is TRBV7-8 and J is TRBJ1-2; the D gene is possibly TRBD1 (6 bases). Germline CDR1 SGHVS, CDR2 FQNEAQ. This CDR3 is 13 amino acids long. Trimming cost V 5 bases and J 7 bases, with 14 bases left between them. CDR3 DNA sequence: TGTGCCAGCAGCGGGACACTCTTAAGTGGCTACACCTTC. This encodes CASSGTLLSGYTF.

CDR3 in amino acids: CASSEYGSEQFF. The CDR3, as DNA: TGTGCCAGCAGCGAATACGGGAGTGAGCAGTTCTTC. This chain uses TRBV7-3 with TRBJ2-1; D perhaps matches TRBD2 (6 bases). Germline V CDR1 and CDR2: SGHTA, FQGTGA. CDR3 length: 12 residues. The V gene lost 5 bases and the J gene lost 9 bases, with 11 bases spanning the gap.

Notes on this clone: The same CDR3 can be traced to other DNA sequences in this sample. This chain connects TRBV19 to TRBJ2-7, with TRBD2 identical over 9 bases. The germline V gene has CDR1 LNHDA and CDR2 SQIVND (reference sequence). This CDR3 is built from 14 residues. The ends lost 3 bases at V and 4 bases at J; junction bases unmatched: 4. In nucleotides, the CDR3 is TGTGCCAGTAGTATCGGCGGGAGGGCGTACGAGCAGTACTTC. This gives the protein CASSIGGRAYEQYF.

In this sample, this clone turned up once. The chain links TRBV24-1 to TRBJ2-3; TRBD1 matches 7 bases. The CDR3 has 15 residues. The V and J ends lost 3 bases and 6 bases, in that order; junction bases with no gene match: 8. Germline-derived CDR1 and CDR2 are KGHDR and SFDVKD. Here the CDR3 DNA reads TGTGCCACCAGTGATCAGCGACAGGGTGGGGATACGCAGTATTTT. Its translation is CATSDQRQGGDTQYF.

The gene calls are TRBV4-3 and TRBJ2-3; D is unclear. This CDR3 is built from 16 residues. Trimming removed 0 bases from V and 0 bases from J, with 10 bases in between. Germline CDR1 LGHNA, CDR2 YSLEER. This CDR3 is CASSQDLSRSTDTQYF. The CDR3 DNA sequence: TGCGCCAGCAGCCAAGATCTTAGTAGAAGCACAGATACGCAGTATTTT.

CDR3 coding DNA: TGTGCCAGCAGCTTAGGGCCACTGAACACTGAAGCTTTCTTT. It encodes CASSLGPLNTEAFF. The V gene is TRBV7-9, the J gene TRBJ1-1; D is unresolved. Germline lookup yields CDR1 SEHNR and CDR2 FQNEAQ (reference sequence). Trimming cost V 1 base and J 0 bases, with 6 bases left between them. The CDR3 sequence is 14 residues long.

CDR3 bases: TGTGCCAGCAGCTTAGGGGGACAGGGGAAATCAAATGAGCAGTTCTTC. It codes for CASSLGGQGKSNEQFF. The J gene is TRBJ2-1, the V gene TRBV7-9, with 10 nucleotides matching TRBD1. V was pared by 1 base and J by 7 bases, with 7 bases of the junction left unmatched. This CDR3 contains 16 residues. Germline V lookup: CDR1 SEHNR, CDR2 FQNEAQ (reference sequence). Filled out from reference TRBV7-9 and TRBJ2-1, the complete variable domain reads DTGVSQNPRHKITKRGQNVTFRCDPISEHNRLYWYRQTLGQGPEFLTYFQNEAQLEKSRLLSDRFSAERPKGSFSTLEIQRTEQGDSAMYLCASSLGGQGKSNEQFFGPGTRLTVL.

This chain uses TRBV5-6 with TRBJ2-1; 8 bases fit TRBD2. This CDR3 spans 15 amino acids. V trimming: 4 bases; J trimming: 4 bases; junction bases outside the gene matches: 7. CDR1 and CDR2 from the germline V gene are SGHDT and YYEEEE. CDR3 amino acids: CASSPGVAGYNEQFF. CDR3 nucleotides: TGTGCCAGCAGCCCGGGGGTAGCGGGGTACAATGAGCAGTTCTTC.

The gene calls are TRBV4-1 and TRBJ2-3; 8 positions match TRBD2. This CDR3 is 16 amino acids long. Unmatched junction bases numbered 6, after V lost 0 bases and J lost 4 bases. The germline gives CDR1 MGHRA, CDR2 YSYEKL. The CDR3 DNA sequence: TGCGCCAGCAGCCAAGATTCTGGCGGGAGGTCAGATACGCAGTATTTT. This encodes CASSQDSGGRSDTQYF.

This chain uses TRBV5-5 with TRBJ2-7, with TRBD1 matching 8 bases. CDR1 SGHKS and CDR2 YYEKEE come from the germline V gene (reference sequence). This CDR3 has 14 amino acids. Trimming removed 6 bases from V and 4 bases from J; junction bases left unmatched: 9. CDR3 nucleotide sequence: TGTGCCAGCACCCGGGACAGGAACCCTTACGAGCAGTACTTC. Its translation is CASTRDRNPYEQYF.

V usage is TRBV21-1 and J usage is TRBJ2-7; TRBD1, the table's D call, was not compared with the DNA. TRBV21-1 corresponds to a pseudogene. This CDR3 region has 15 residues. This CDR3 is CASSKPGQELREQYF. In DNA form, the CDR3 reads TGTGCCAGCAGCAAGCCGGGACAGGAGTTGAGGGAGCAGTACTTC.

CDR3 region: CASSLLGQGADTQYF. The CDR3 DNA sequence: TGTGCCAGCAGCCTCCTGGGACAGGGGGCGGATACGCAGTATTTT. The V and J genes are TRBV13 and TRBJ2-3; 12 positions agree with TRBD1. The trim removed 5 bases at V and 6 bases at J, leaving 6 bases unmatched. Germline CDR1 PRHDT, CDR2 FYEKMQ (reference sequence). The CDR3 sequence is 15 residues long.

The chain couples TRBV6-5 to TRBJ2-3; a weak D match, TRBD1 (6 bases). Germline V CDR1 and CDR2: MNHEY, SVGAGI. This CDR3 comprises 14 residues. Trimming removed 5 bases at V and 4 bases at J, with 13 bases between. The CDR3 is CASSRQVLADTQYF. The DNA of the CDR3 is TGTGCCAGCAGTCGACAGGTCTTGGCAGATACGCAGTATTTT.

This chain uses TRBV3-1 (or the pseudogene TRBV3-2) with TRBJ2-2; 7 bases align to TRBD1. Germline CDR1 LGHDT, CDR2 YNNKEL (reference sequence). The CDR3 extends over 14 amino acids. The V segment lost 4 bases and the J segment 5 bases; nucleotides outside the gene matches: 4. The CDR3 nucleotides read TGTGCCAGCAGCCCACCGACAGGGACCGGGGAGCTGTTTTTT. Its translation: CASSPPTGTGELFF.

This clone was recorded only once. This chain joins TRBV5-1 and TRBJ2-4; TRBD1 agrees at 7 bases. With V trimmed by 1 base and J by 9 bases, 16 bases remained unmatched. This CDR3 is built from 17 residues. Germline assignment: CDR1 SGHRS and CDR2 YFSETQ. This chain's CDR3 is CASSLPSGQTTSGIQYF. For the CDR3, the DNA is TGCGCCAGCAGCTTGCCCTCGGGACAGACAACCTCGGGCATTCAGTACTTC.